This T cell receptor (beta chain) emerged from a study of blood T cell repertoires in COVID-19. On the study more broadly: Samples came from the United States, Italy and Spain, spanning acute and convalescent COVID-19. From T cells, B-cell-depleted T cells, or PBMCs came the material, which was cDNA or gDNA.

The germline V and J ends were trimmed by 6 bases and 3 bases, with 11 bases remaining between them. The CDR3 spans 13 residues. Original analysis: Researchers report that nucleated cell counts were estimated from reference gene primer amplification. Clones were read by immunoSEQ multiplex PCR, and TCRdb kept only the in-frame ones, dropping some. V and J calls and clone size are given by that table; D and trimming were obtained from the DNA. The table includes under 300,000 clones, roughly 90% detected once. The clonotype originates from a woman under 40 with acute or convalescent COVID-19. The gene calls are TRBV12-3 or TRBV12-4 and TRBJ1-2; D gene unclear. The specimen sequenced was peripheral blood. The CDR3 DNA is TGTGCCAGCAGAAGAACAGCCCACTATGGCTACACCTTC. Amino acid sequence: CASRRTAHYGYTF.